This passage covers 7 T cell receptor beta chains from one sample sequenced in a study of CD8+ T cells in alopecia areata. The treatment was: oral pan-JAK inhibitor, 5-10 mg twice daily. RNA was isolated and reverse transcribed to cDNA, the sequencing template. Using immunoSEQ multiplex PCR, the repertoire was profiled, and TCRdb retains in-frame clones only, with some absent. The table lists 79,000 or so clones, 66% of them singletons, with about 25% in the top ten. The sequencing here drew on CD8+ T cells sorted from blood, taken at week 24, from a patient treated with tofacitinib. These receptors all come from a human donor with alopecia areata.

CDR3 DNA: TGTGCCAGCAGTTTTGGGCAGAACTATGGCTACACCTTC. Amino acids: CASSFGQNYGYTF. The V gene is TRBV27, the J gene TRBJ1-2, with D unresolved. V was trimmed by 3 bases and J by 2 bases, leaving 7 bases between them. The CDR3 spans 13 residues. Germline CDR1 is MNHEY and CDR2 is SMNVEV (reference sequence).

The J gene is TRBJ1-4, the V gene TRBV2; tentative D call: TRBD1 (5 bases). Trimming took off 6 bases at V and 1 base at J, with 21 bases between the two ends. CDR1 SNHLY and CDR2 FYNNEI come from the germline V gene. This CDR3 region has 18 residues. CDR3 protein: CASSGAQWGWVTNEKLFF. The CDR3 region has the DNA TGTGCCAGCAGCGGTGCCCAGTGGGGGTGGGTAACTAATGAAAAACTGTTTTTT.

The CDR3 is CASSSTQVLAKNIQYF. The CDR3 DNA sequence: TGTGCCAGCAGCAGTACCCAGGTCCTAGCCAAAAACATTCAGTACTTC. This chain connects TRBV7-9 to TRBJ2-4, with D unclear. Germline assignment: CDR1 SEHNR and CDR2 FQNEAQ (reference sequence). With 5 bases removed from V and 0 bases from J, the gap between germline ends came to 14 bases. The CDR3 consists of 16 residues.

CDR3 region: CASSFRTGNIQYF. The CDR3 DNA follows: TGTGCCAGCAGCTTCAGGACAGGAAACATTCAGTACTTC. The chain couples TRBV28 to TRBJ2-4; 7 nucleotides agree with TRBD1. This CDR3 spans 13 amino acids. Germline V gene lookup returns CDR1 MDHEN and CDR2 SYDVKM. The V segment lost 6 bases and the J segment 6 bases; nucleotides outside the gene matches: 5. The complete variable domain, with remaining parts taken from reference TRBV28 and TRBJ2-4, reads DVKVTQSSRYLVKRTGEKVFLECVQDMDHENMFWYRQDPGLGLRLIYFSYDVKMKEKGDIPEGYSVSREKKERFSLILESASTNQTSMYLCASSFRTGNIQYFGAGTRLSVL.

The chain uses TRBV13 and TRBJ2-7, with 7 positions matching TRBD1. V shed 5 bases and J 7 bases; nucleotides not matched to a gene: 8. Germline V gives CDR1 PRHDT, CDR2 FYEKMQ (reference sequence). The CDR3 runs 13 residues. CDR3 in DNA: TGTGCCAGCAGCCTCGGGACAGTTAAAGAGCAGTACTTC. Translation gives CASSLGTVKEQYF.

This clone came up once. The chain employs TRBV27 and TRBJ2-3, with 7 bases matching TRBD2. The CDR3 covers 15 residues. Germline CDR1 and CDR2: MNHEY and SMNVEV (reference sequence). V lost 4 bases, J lost 3 bases, and 7 bases stayed unmatched. CDR3 DNA sequence: TGTGCCAGCAGTTCTTTACTAGCGAGGACAGATACGCAGTATTTT. It specifies CASSSLLARTDTQYF.

The V and J genes are TRBV25-1 and TRBJ2-5; TRBD1 aligns across 9 bases. Germline V gives CDR1 MGHDK, CDR2 SYGVNS. CDR3 size: 14 residues. With 3 bases clipped from V and 2 bases from J, the junction kept 1 base outside the gene matches. CDR3 in amino acids: CASSDGTGQETQYF. CDR3 DNA sequence: TGTGCCAGCAGTGATGGGACAGGGCAAGAGACCCAGTACTTC.